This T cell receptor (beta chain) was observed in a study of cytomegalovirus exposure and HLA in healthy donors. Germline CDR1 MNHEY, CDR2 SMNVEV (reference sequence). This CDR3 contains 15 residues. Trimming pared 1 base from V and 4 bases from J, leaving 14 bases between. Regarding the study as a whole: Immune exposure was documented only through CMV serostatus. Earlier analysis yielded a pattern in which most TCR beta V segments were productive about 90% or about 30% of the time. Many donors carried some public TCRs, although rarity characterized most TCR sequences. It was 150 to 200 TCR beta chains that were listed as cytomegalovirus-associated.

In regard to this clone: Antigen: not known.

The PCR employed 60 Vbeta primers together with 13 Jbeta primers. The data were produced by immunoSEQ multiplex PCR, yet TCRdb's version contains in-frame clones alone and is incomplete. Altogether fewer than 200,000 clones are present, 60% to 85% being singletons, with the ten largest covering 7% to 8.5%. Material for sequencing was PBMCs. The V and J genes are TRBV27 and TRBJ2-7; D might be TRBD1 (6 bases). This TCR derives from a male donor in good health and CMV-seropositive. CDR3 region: CASSLYPGHSYEQYF. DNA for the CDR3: TGTGCCAGCAGTTTATACCCGGGACATTCTTACGAGCAGTACTTC.